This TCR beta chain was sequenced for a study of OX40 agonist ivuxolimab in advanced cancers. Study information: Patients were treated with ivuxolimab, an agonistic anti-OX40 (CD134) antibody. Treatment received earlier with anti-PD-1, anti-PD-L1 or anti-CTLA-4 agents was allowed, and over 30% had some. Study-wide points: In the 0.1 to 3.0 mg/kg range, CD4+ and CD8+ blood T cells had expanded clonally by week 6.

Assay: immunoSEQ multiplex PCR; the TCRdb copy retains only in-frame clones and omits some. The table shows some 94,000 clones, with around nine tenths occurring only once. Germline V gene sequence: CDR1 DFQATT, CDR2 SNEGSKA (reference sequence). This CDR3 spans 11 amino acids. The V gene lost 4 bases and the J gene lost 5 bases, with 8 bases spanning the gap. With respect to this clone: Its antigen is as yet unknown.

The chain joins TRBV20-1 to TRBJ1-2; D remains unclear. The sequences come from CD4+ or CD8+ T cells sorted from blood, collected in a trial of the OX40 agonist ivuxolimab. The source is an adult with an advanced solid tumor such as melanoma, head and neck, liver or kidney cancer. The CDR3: CSAMRAYGYTF. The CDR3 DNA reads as TGCAGTGCTATGAGGGCTTATGGCTACACCTTC.